The clone carrying this T cell receptor beta chain has a single count. Its antigen is not identified. The data originate from a study of Graves' ophthalmopathy and Graves' hyperthyroidism. As for the study in general: Upon initial diagnosis and before any treatment, peripheral blood was collected.

The ends were cut back, 4 bases at V and 11 bases at J, with 12 bases in the middle. The CDR3 loop spans 12 amino acids. Germline V gene lookup returns CDR1 MNHEY and CDR2 SVGAGI. Amplified material comprised TCR beta CDR3 regions derived from RNA transcripts. The library came from an HTBI-primed first-round RT-PCR and a second-round multiplex PCR. One entry per CDR3 protein, called by TCRdb with MiXCR from the multiplex PCR reads. The sample shows under 350,000 distinct CDR3 sequences, around a sixth of them seen only once. Under 3 months in duration, the ophthalmopathy in affected donors had moderate-to-severe activity, CAS ≥3 and NOSPECS ≥4. Researchers turned away patients with other autoimmune diseases, uncontrolled infections, pregnancy or lactation. Study-wide findings and caveats: Ophthalmopathy progression cases were predicted by the model with approximately 66% sensitivity and approximately 74% specificity.

V usage is TRBV6-5 and J usage is TRBJ1-5, with unresolved D. This sequence was found in an adult man with Graves' ophthalmopathy. Sequences were obtained from peripheral blood. The chain's CDR3 is CASSSNGPAQHF. DNA for the CDR3: TGTGCCAGCAGTTCGAACGGTCCGGCCCAGCATTTT.